This TCR beta chain was recorded in a study of T cell responses to AZD1222 COVID-19 vaccine. Study findings and constraints: Seropositive at baseline were only a handful of AZD1222 recipients.

The method was immunoSEQ multiplex PCR; TCRdb's version includes in-frame clones alone and lacks a portion of them. The data show around 140,000 clones, roughly 90% seen once. The CDR3 extends over 14 amino acids. V dropped 2 bases and J dropped 1 base, with 8 bases sitting between them. CDR1 is MNHEY, CDR2 SMNVEV, per germline (reference sequence). A remark on this clone: Its target is not known.

This clonotype was obtained from an adult in good health. This specimen consisted of peripheral blood, obtained on day 0 of AZD1222 vaccination. V and J are TRBV27 and TRBJ1-1; the D is unclear. The CDR3 DNA reads as TGTGCCAGCAGTTTACGGACGGAGAACACTGAAGCTTTCTTT. Amino acid sequence: CASSLRTENTEAFF.